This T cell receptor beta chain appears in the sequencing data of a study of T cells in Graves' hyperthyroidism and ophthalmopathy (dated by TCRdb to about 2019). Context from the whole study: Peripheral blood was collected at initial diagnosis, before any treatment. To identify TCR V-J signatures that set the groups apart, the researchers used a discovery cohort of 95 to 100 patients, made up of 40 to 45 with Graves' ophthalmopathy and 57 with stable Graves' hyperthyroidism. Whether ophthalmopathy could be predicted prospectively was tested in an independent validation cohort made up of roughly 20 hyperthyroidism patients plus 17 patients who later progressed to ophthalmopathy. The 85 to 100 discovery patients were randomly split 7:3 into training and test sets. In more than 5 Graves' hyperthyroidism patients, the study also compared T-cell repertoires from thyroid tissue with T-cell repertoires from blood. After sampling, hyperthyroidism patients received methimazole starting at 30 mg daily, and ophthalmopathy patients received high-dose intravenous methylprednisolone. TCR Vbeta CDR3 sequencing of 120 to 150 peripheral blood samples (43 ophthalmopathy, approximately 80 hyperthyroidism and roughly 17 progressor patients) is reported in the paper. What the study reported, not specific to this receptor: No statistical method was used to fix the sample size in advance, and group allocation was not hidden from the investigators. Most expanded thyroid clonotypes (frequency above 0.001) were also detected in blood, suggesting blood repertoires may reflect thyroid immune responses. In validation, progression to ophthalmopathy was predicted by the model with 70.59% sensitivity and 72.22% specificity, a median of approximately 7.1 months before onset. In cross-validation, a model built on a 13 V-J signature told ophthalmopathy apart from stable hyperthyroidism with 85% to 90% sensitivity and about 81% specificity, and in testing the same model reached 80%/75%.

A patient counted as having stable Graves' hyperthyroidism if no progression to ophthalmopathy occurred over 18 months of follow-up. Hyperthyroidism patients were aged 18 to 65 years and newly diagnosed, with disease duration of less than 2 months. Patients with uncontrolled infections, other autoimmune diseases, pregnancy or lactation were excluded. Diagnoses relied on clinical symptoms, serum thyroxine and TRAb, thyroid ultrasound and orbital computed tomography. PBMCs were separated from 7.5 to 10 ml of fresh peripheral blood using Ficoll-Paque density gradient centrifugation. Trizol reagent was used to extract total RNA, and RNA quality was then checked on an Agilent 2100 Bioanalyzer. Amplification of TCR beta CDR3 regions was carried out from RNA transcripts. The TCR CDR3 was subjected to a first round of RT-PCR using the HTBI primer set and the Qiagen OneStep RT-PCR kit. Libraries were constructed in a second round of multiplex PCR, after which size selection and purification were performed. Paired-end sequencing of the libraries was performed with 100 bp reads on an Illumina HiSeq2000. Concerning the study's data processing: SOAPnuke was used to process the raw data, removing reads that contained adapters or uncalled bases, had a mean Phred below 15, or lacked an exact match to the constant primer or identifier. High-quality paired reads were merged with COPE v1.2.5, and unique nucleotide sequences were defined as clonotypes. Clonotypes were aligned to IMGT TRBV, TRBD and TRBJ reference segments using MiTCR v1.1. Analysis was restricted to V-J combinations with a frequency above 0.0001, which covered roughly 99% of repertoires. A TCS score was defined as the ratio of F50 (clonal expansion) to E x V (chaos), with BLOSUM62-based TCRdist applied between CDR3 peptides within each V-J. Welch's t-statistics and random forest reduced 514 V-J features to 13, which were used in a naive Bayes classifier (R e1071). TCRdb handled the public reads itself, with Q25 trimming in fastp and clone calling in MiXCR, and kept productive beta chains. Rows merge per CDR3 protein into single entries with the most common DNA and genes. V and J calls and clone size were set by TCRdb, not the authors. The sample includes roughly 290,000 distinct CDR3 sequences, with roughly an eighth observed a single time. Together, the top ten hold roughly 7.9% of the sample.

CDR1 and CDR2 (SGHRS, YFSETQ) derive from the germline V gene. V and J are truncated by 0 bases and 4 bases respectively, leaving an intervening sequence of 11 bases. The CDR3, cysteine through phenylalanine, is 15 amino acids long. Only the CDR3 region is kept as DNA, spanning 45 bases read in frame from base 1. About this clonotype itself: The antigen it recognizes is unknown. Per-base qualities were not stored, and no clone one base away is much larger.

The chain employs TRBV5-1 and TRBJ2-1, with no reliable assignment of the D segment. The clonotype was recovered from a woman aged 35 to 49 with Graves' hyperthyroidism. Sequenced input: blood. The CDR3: CASSLGPGEYNEQFF. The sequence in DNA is TGCGCCAGCAGCTTGGGTCCAGGCGAGTACAATGAGCAGTTCTTC. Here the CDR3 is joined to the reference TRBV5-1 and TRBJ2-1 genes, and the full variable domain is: KAGVTQTPRYLIKTRGQQVTLSCSPISGHRSVSWYQQTPGQGLQFLFEYFSETQRNKGNFPGRFSGRQFSNSRSEMNVSTLELGDSALYLCASSLGPGEYNEQFFGPGTRLTVL.